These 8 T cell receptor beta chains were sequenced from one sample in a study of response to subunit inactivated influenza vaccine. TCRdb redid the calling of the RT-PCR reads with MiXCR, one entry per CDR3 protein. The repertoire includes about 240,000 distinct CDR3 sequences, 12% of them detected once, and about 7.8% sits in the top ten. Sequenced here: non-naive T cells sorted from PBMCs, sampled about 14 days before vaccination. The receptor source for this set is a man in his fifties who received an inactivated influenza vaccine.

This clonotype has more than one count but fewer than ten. In DNA form, the CDR3 reads TGCGCCAGCAGCTTGGTTCGGAACACTGAAGCTTTCTTT. Translating gives CASSLVRNTEAFF. The chain recombines TRBV5-1 with TRBJ1-1; D ambiguous. The V and J ends lost 0 bases and 1 base respectively, with 4 bases between them. This CDR3 has 13 amino acids. The germline CDR1 and CDR2 sequences are SGHRS and YFSETQ.

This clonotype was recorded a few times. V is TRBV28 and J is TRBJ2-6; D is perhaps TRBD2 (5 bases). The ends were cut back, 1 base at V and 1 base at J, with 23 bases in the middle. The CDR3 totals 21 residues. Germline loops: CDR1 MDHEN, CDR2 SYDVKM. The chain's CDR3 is CASSLFVFKRAWGSGANVLTF. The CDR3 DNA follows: TGTGCCAGCAGTTTATTTGTGTTTAAGAGGGCTTGGGGTTCTGGGGCCAACGTCCTGACTTTC.

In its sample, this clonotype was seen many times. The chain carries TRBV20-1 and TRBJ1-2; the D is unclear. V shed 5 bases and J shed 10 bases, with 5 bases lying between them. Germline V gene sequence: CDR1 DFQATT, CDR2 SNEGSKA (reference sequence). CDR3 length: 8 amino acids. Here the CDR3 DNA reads TGCAGTGCTTTGGTCTACACCTTC. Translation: CSALVYTF.

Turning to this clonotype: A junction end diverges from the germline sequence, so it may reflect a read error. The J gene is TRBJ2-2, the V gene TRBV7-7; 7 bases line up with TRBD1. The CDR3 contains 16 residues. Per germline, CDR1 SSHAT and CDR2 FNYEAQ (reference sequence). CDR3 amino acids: CASSLAVRQGAGELFF. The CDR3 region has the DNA TGTGCTAGCAGCTTAGCTGTCCGACAGGGTGCCGGGGAGCTGTTTTTT.

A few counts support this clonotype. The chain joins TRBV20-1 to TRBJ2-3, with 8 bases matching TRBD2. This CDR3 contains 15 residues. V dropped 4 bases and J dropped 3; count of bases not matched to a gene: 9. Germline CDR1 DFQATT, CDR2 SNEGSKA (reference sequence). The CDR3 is CSANGAGGATDTQYF. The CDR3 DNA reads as TGCAGTGCTAACGGGGCGGGGGGTGCGACAGATACGCAGTATTTT.

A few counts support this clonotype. This chain's CDR3 is CASSQNSKNYGYTF. The CDR3 DNA reads TGTGCCAGCAGCCAAAATTCCAAAAACTATGGCTACACCTTC. The rearrangement joins TRBV3-1 to TRBJ1-2; D gene uncertain. CDR3 size: 14 residues. Looked up from germline, CDR1 is LGHDT and CDR2 is YNNKEL (reference sequence). Trimming shortened V by 2 bases and J by 2 bases, and 9 bases separated the two germline ends.

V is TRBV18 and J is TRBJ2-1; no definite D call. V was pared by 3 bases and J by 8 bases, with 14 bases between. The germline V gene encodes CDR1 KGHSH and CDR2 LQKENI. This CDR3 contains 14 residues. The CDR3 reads CASSPGYESYEQFF. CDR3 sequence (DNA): TGTGCCAGCTCACCGGGCTACGAAAGCTATGAGCAGTTCTTC.

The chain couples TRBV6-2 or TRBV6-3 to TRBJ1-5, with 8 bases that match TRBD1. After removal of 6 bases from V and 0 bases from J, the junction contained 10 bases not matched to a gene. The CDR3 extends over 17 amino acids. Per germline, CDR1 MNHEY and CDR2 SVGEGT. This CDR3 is CASRTPGGAYSNQPQHF. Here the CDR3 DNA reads TGTGCCAGCAGAACCCCAGGGGGCGCGTATAGCAATCAGCCCCAGCATTTT.